Listed below are T cell receptor beta chains from one sample, sequenced in a study of beta chain features in type 1 diabetes. Measured with immunoSEQ multiplex PCR; TCRdb has only the in-frame clones, and not every one. The table has 600,000 or so clones, about 14% seen once; the top ten hold around 0.04%. Sequenced sample: naive CD4+ T cells from blood. The receptors come from a young man with type 1 diabetes. The CDR3 runs from the conserved cysteine through the conserved F or W. The order of the fields is D gene, clone size, CDR3 length, V gene, J gene, CDR3 protein, CDR3 DNA. The D gene is left open where the match is weak. A row's size may be missing; if present it is once, few, many or a size class.

.	.	13	TRBV18	TRBJ1-2	CASSPDRQNGYTF	TGTGCCAGCTCACCGGATCGGCAGAATGGCTACACCTTC
TRBD1	.	16	TRBV28	TRBJ2-1	CASSPPGQGILSEQFF	TGTGCCAGCAGTCCACCGGGACAGGGAATATTATCTGAGCAGTTCTTC
TRBD1	.	15	TRBV9	TRBJ2-1	CASSFRDRGPNEQFF	TGTGCCAGCAGCTTCCGGGACAGGGGGCCCAATGAGCAGTTCTTC
.	.	15	TRBV5-6	TRBJ1-1	CASSLSWQSNTEAFF	TGTGCCAGCAGCCTTAGTTGGCAGTCGAACACTGAAGCTTTCTTT
.	few	14	TRBV5-6	TRBJ2-2	CASSFQEFAGELFF	TGTGCCAGCAGCTTCCAGGAGTTCGCCGGGGAGCTGTTTTTT
.	.	13	TRBV7-2	TRBJ2-5	CASSSRTDRTQYF	TGTGCCAGCAGCTCCCGGACAGATAGGACCCAGTACTTC
.	.	14	TRBV6-5	TRBJ2-3	CASSRNVGTDTQYF	TGTGCCAGCAGTCGCAACGTGGGGACAGATACGCAGTATTTT
.	few	13	TRBV28	TRBJ1-2	CASSPRPDYGYTF	TGTGCCAGCAGTCCCCGTCCGGACTATGGCTACACCTTC
.	.	15	TRBV5-6	TRBJ2-1	CASSFQGSSYNEQFF	TGTGCCAGCAGCTTCCAGGGAAGCTCCTACAATGAGCAGTTCTTC
.	few	14	TRBV19	TRBJ1-5	CASSIRLGNQPQHF	TGTGCCAGTAGTATACGGCTTGGCAATCAGCCCCAGCATTTT
.	.	14	TRBV6-5	TRBJ1-2	CASSYSRVAGGYTF	TGTGCCAGCAGTTACTCTAGGGTGGCAGGGGGCTACACCTTC
.	.	13	TRBV28	TRBJ1-2	CASSPGQQPGYTF	TGTGCCAGCAGTCCAGGACAGCAACCGGGCTACACCTTC